The clone carrying this T cell receptor (beta chain) was counted many times. This CDR3 has 14 amino acids. V was trimmed by 6 bases and J by 6 bases, leaving 12 bases between them. This entry comes from a study of T-cell reconstitution after alpha-beta-depleted transplantation in children. TCRbeta library construction was performed incorporating unique molecular identifiers. TCRdb independently ran MiXCR on the PCR reads; one entry per CDR3 protein. The sample contains 200,000 to 300,000 distinct CDR3 sequences, approximately 12% of which appear only once. This specimen was PBMCs from the stem cell graft donor, taken from the stem cell graft. The sequence was collected from a human donor who donated a stem cell graft to a child with acute lymphoblastic leukemia. The V and J genes are TRBV12-3 or TRBV12-4 and TRBJ1-6, with D perhaps TRBD1 (6 bases). The CDR3 bases are TGTGCCAGCAGGGACACAGGGAGTAATTCACCCCTCCACTTT. Its protein is CASRDTGSNSPLHF.